This is a list of T cell receptor beta chains from one sample in a study of blood T cells in healthy people across ages. Using its own MiXCR run on the 5' RACE reads, TCRdb lists one record per CDR3 protein. This table holds approximately 690,000 distinct CDR3 sequences, 58% found once. The source material was blood. The receptors originated from a man between 60 and 75 years old in good health. Each CDR3 is given with its conserved first and last residue. D genes are given only for firm matches. Size is stated for part of the rows, as once, few or many counts, or as a class when the clone is expanded.

CDR3: CSARSRTYGYTF; DNA: TGCAGTGCTAGATCCCGCACCTATGGCTACACCTTC; size: -; V: TRBV20-1; J: TRBJ1-2; D: -
CDR3: CSASLSLGDTQYF; DNA: TGCAGCGCCTCACTCAGCCTGGGAGATACGCAGTATTTT; size: -; V: TRBV29-1; J: TRBJ2-3; D: -
CDR3: CSVEDPGTQETQYF; DNA: TGCAGCGTTGAAGATCCAGGGACCCAAGAGACCCAGTACTTC; size: -; V: TRBV29-1; J: TRBJ2-5; D: -
CDR3: CASSLGWQDRSQETQYF; DNA: TGTGCCAGCAGCTTAGGGTGGCAGGACAGAAGCCAAGAGACCCAGTACTTC; size: once; V: TRBV11-2; J: TRBJ2-5; D: -
CDR3: CATSERDRGPKGYTF; DNA: TGTGCCACCAGTGAACGGGACAGGGGGCCAAAGGGCTACACCTTC; size: -; V: TRBV24-1; J: TRBJ1-2; D: TRBD1
CDR3: CASRPRYTTGTSGDHEQYF; DNA: TGCGCCAGCAGACCACGTTATACCACCGGGACTAGCGGGGACCACGAGCAGTACTTC; size: -; V: TRBV4-1; J: TRBJ2-7; D: TRBD2
CDR3: CASRGSGTGAYF; DNA: TGTGCCAGCAGGGGATCCGGGACAGGCGCGTATTTT; size: -; V: TRBV2; J: TRBJ2-3; D: TRBD1
CDR3: CASSPSGGAEYNEQFF; DNA: TGTGCCAGCTCACCTAGCGGGGGGGCCGAGTACAATGAGCAGTTCTTC; size: -; V: TRBV18; J: TRBJ2-1; D: TRBD2
CDR3: CASSRRVSDEQFF; DNA: TGTGCCAGCAGTCGCCGCGTCAGCGATGAGCAGTTCTTC; size: -; V: TRBV2; J: TRBJ2-1; D: -
CDR3: CASSLRPREPYEQYF; DNA: TGTGCCAGCAGCTTACGGCCTAGGGAACCCTACGAGCAGTACTTC; size: -; V: TRBV7-8; J: TRBJ2-7; D: -
CDR3: CASSCQRTDTQYF; DNA: TGTGCCAGCAGTTGCCAGCGAACAGATACGCAGTATTTT; size: once; V: TRBV12-3/TRBV12-4; J: TRBJ2-3; D: -
CDR3: CASSAPGTSIYEQYF; DNA: TGTGCCAGCAGCGCCCCCGGGACATCAATCTACGAGCAGTACTTC; size: -; V: TRBV7-9; J: TRBJ2-7; D: -
CDR3: CASTPTRLGETQYF; DNA: TGTGCCAGCACCCCGACTAGACTCGGGGAGACCCAGTACTTC; size: -; V: TRBV2; J: TRBJ2-5; D: -
CDR3: CASSGTDNEQFF; DNA: TGTGCCAGCAGCGGCACCGACAATGAGCAGTTCTTC; size: few; V: TRBV9; J: TRBJ2-1; D: -
CDR3: CSANPGNSETQYF; DNA: TGCAGTGCTAATCCGGGCAATTCAGAGACCCAGTACTTC; size: -; V: TRBV20-1; J: TRBJ2-5; D: -
CDR3: CSSKLQETQYF; DNA: TGCAGCTCGAAGCTCCAAGAGACCCAGTACTTC; size: -; V: TRBV20-1; J: TRBJ2-5; D: -
CDR3: CASTWRRGTYEQYF; DNA: TGCGCCAGCACCTGGCGGCGAGGGACCTACGAGCAGTACTTC; size: -; V: TRBV5-1; J: TRBJ2-7; D: -
CDR3: CASSYPRTGVGLETQYF; DNA: TGTGCCAGCAGTTACCCAAGGACAGGGGTCGGTTTGGAGACCCAGTACTTC; size: few; V: TRBV6-6; J: TRBJ2-5; D: TRBD1
CDR3: CSASDRGSPLHF; DNA: TGCAGTGCTAGCGACAGGGGTTCACCCCTCCACTTT; size: few; V: TRBV20-1; J: TRBJ1-6; D: TRBD1
CDR3: CSASFLGTGEDYEQYF; DNA: TGCAGTGCCTCCTTTCTGGGGACAGGGGAAGACTACGAGCAGTACTTC; size: -; V: TRBV20-1; J: TRBJ2-7; D: TRBD1
CDR3: CASSPRMPGELFF; DNA: TGTGCCAGCAGCCCCAGGATGCCCGGGGAGCTGTTTTTT; size: -; V: TRBV7-2; J: TRBJ2-2; D: -
CDR3: CASSMDRGREDTQYF; DNA: TGTGCCAGCAGCATGGACAGGGGGCGAGAAGATACACAGTATTTT; size: -; V: TRBV7-9; J: TRBJ2-3; D: TRBD1